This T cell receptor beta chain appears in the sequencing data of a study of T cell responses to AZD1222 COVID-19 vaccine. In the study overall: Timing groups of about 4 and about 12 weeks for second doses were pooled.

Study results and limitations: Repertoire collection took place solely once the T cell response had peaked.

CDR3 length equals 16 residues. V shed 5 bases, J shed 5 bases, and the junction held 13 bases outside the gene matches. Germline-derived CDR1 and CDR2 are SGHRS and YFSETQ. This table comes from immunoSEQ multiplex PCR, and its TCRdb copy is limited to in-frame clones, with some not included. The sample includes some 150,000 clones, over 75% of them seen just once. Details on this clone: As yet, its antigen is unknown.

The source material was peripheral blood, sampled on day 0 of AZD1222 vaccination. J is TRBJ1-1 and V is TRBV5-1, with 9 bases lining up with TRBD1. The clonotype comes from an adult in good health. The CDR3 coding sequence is TGCGCCAGCAGTCCACAGGGGATCGGACAGGGGACTGAAGCTTTCTTT. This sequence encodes CASSPQGIGQGTEAFF.